One T cell receptor (beta chain) is described in this entry. Its specificity is unknown. This CDR3 has 14 residues. CDR1 and CDR2 from the germline V gene are LNHDA and SQIVND (reference sequence). Trimming cost V 5 bases and J 0 bases, with 8 bases left between them. These data belong to a study of shared clonotypes between healthy human individuals. Study-wide findings and caveats: Collection of samples was limited to blood; tissue repertoires likely differ.

CD45RO negativity and positive selection for CCR7 defined naive CD8 cells, a population that excluded terminally differentiated effector memory CD45RA+ cells. Free of recent acute infections or vaccinations, the donors were healthy HIV-negative adults. Sorted-subset replicate PCRs used 200 to 250 ng DNA, approximately 33,000 T cell genomes. The table came from immunoSEQ multiplex PCR; TCRdb's copy has only in-frame clones and leaves some out. This sample has roughly 2,000,000 clones, with roughly 93% found just once. The receptor comes from a young man in good health. Some clones in this sample may be carry-over from other donors' samples. Sequenced input: naive CD8+ T cells from PBMCs. The chain joins TRBV19 to TRBJ1-5, with TRBD1 as a possible D gene (5 bases). CDR3 region: CASSYQGSNQPQHF. The CDR3, as DNA: TGTGCCAGTAGTTATCAGGGTAGCAATCAGCCCCAGCATTTT.